One sample yielded the 5 T cell receptor beta chains listed below, sequenced in a study of blood T cell repertoires in COVID-19. Here immunoSEQ multiplex PCR was the method, and the copy in TCRdb shows in-frame clones only, minus some. The sample consists of about 39,000 clones, around 87% of them appearing once. The sample comprised peripheral blood. Receptor source: a man in his fifties or sixties with active or convalescent COVID-19.

This chain links TRBV18 with TRBJ1-3, with D perhaps TRBD1 (6 bases). Germline CDR1 KGHSH, CDR2 LQKENI. CDR3 size: 16 residues. V lost 1 base and J lost 0, with 10 bases in between. Written as DNA, the CDR3 is TGTGCCAGCTCACCACAGGCGGGGGCCTCTGGAAACACCATATATTTT. Translating gives CASSPQAGASGNTIYF.

The V gene is TRBV18, the J gene TRBJ2-1; the match to TRBD1 covers 7 bases. CDR3 size: 14 residues. V was pared by 6 bases and J by 2 bases, with 4 bases of the junction left unmatched. Germline V gene data show CDR1 as KGHSH and CDR2 as LQKENI. This CDR3 reads CASSLTGTYNEQFF. DNA for the CDR3: TGTGCCAGCTCGCTGACAGGGACCTACAATGAGCAGTTCTTC.

The genes are TRBV5-1 and TRBJ2-5, with TRBD2 matching over 14 bases. The J segment lost 0 bases and the V segment lost 0 bases, leaving 4 bases of the junction unmatched. The CDR3 has 18 residues. Germline lookup yields CDR1 SGHRS and CDR2 YFSETQ. The CDR3 here is CASSLGLGLAGDQETQYF. The CDR3, as DNA: TGCGCCAGCAGCTTGGGGCTGGGACTAGCGGGGGACCAAGAGACCCAGTACTTC.

The gene calls are TRBV25-1 and TRBJ2-2; a weak D match, TRBD1 (5 bases). The CDR3 extends over 13 amino acids. V shed 3 bases and J shed 3 bases, with 5 bases lying between them. Germline CDR1 MGHDK, CDR2 SYGVNS. CDR3 amino acids: CASSDRDTGELFF. As DNA, the CDR3 is TGTGCCAGCAGTGACAGGGACACCGGGGAGCTGTTTTTT.

This clone is a singleton in its sample. J is TRBJ2-5 and V is TRBV19; tentative D call: TRBD2 (6 bases). The CDR3 contains 12 residues. CDR1 and CDR2 (germline): LNHDA, SQIVND (reference sequence). Trimming shortened V by 6 bases and J by 3 bases, and 8 bases separated the two germline ends. CDR3 sequence reads: CASRRGKETQYF. The CDR3 region has the DNA TGTGCCAGTAGGCGCGGGAAAGAGACCCAGTACTTC.